A single sample is the source of the 26 T cell receptor beta chains below, sequenced in a study of cytomegalovirus exposure and HLA in healthy donors. TCRdb's copy holds only in-frame clones and misses some; the assay was immunoSEQ multiplex PCR. Here the sample spans some 170,000 clones, roughly 86% being singletons. Sample: PBMCs. The receptors here all came from a man between 18 and 29 years old in good health and CMV-seropositive.

This clone was detected only a few times. V usage is TRBV6-1 and J usage is TRBJ1-4, with 7 bases fitting TRBD1. The J segment lost 8 bases and the V segment lost 4 bases, leaving 10 bases of the junction unmatched. The germline CDR1 and CDR2 sequences are MNHNS and SASEGT. The CDR3 runs to 15 residues. The CDR3 is CASSGKGALREKLFF. In DNA form, the CDR3 reads TGTGCCAGCAGTGGCAAGGGGGCACTAAGGGAAAAACTGTTTTTT.

The chain is built from TRBV29-1 and TRBJ2-7, with 12 positions matching TRBD2. Germline V gives CDR1 SQVTM, CDR2 ANQGSEA. The CDR3 totals 16 residues. V shed 2 bases, J shed 5 bases, and the junction held 10 bases outside the gene matches. CDR3 protein: CSVELAGGPRNHEQYF. CDR3 bases: TGCAGCGTTGAACTAGCGGGAGGGCCCCGAAACCACGAGCAGTACTTC.

The chain recombines TRBV19 with TRBJ2-6; D gene unclear. V lost 6 bases and J lost 0, with 9 bases in between. Germline-derived CDR1 and CDR2 are LNHDA and SQIVND (reference sequence). This CDR3 contains 15 residues. The CDR3 region is CASRPPGSGANVLTF. CDR3 bases: TGTGCCAGTAGGCCCCCAGGCTCTGGGGCCAACGTCCTGACTTTC. The whole variable domain, remainder taken from reference TRBV19 and TRBJ2-6, is DGGITQSPKYLFRKEGQNVTLSCEQNLNHDAMYWYRQDPGQGLRLIYYSQIVNDFQKGDIAEGYSVSREKKESFPLTVTSAQKNPTAFYLCASRPPGSGANVLTFGAGSRLTVL.

The CDR3 protein is CASSPGGTTNEKLFF. CDR3 coding DNA: TGTGCCAGCAGTCCCGGGGGGACCACTAATGAAAAACTGTTTTTT. The V and J genes are TRBV28 and TRBJ1-4, with D maybe TRBD1 (5 bases). V lost 5 bases, J lost 2 bases, and 12 bases lay in between. This CDR3 contains 15 residues. Germline lookup yields CDR1 MDHEN and CDR2 SYDVKM. Full variable domain (rest looked up from reference TRBV28 and TRBJ1-4): DVKVTQSSRYLVKRTGEKVFLECVQDMDHENMFWYRQDPGLGLRLIYFSYDVKMKEKGDIPEGYSVSREKKERFSLILESASTNQTSMYLCASSPGGTTNEKLFFGSGTQLSVL.

The rearrangement links TRBV27 to TRBJ2-7, with 9 bases aligning to TRBD2. Losses at the gene ends were 2 bases for V and 0 bases for J; bases not matched to a gene: 20. Per germline, CDR1 MNHEY and CDR2 SMNVEV (reference sequence). The CDR3 extends over 21 amino acids. CDR3 sequence reads: CASSLRGQVAGAPISSYEQYF. The CDR3 DNA reads TGTGCCAGCAGTTTAAGGGGTCAGGTAGCGGGAGCTCCGATAAGCTCCTACGAGCAGTACTTC.

This chain connects TRBV5-1 to TRBJ2-3; 8 bases are a match to TRBD1. Germline V CDR1 and CDR2: SGHRS, YFSETQ. CDR3 size: 16 residues. V gave up 4 bases and J gave up 2 bases; unmatched junction bases: 9. The CDR3, as DNA: TGCGCCAGCAGCCCAGGTACAGGGGGGAACACAGATACGCAGTATTTT. Protein product: CASSPGTGGNTDTQYF.

This rearrangement joins TRBV19 to TRBJ2-7; possibly TRBD2 for D (6 bases). The germline gives CDR1 LNHDA, CDR2 SQIVND (reference sequence). CDR3 length: 14 residues. V was shortened by 6 bases and J by 5 bases, with 17 bases between the two germline ends. The CDR3 region is CASSLQGGLDEQYF. CDR3 DNA: TGTGCCAGTAGCCTCCAGGGAGGCCTCGACGAGCAGTACTTC.

V usage is TRBV9 and J usage is TRBJ1-1, with D possibly being TRBD1 (5 bases). The CDR3 has 16 amino acids. CDR1 and CDR2 (germline): SGDLS, YYNGEE. Trimming left V 2 bases short and J 6 bases short, with 20 bases between. For the CDR3, the DNA is TGTGCCAGCAGCGTTGAATTAGACAGTCCTAACCCTGAAGCTTTCTTT. Translation gives CASSVELDSPNPEAFF.

The CDR3 DNA sequence: TGTGCCACTCAGACCGGGACAGTTTACAATGAGCAGTTCTTC. Its protein is CATQTGTVYNEQFF. The chain links TRBV19 to TRBJ2-1, with TRBD1 identical over 7 bases. The junction had 10 bases not matched to a gene; V was cut back by 10 bases and J by 4 bases. The CDR3 spans 14 residues. Germline V CDR1 and CDR2: LNHDA, SQIVND (reference sequence).

V and J are TRBV11-2 and TRBJ2-1; 10 bases are shared with TRBD1. This CDR3 region has 15 residues. J gave up 3 bases and V 5 bases, and 4 bases lay outside the gene matches. CDR1 and CDR2 (germline): SGHAT, FQNNGV. The CDR3 loop is CASSVGQGVYNEQFF. In nucleotides, the CDR3 is TGTGCCAGCAGCGTAGGACAGGGGGTCTACAATGAGCAGTTCTTC.

The rearrangement uses TRBV28 and TRBJ2-1; D may be TRBD2 (5 bases). The CDR3 runs to 14 residues. CDR1 is MDHEN and CDR2 is SYDVKM in the germline V gene. The germline V and J ends were trimmed by 4 bases and 0 bases, with 7 bases remaining between them. The CDR3 region is CASSSGSSYNEQFF. In nucleotides, the CDR3 is TGTGCCAGCAGTTCGGGGAGCTCCTACAATGAGCAGTTCTTC.

The rearrangement links TRBV19 to TRBJ1-1; TRBD1 matches at 9 bases. Per germline, CDR1 LNHDA and CDR2 SQIVND (reference sequence). CDR3 size: 13 residues. J lost 4 bases, V lost 7 bases, and 4 bases had no gene match. The CDR3 DNA sequence: TGTGCCAGTACGGTGACAGGGGGCACTGAAGCTTTCTTT. It encodes CASTVTGGTEAFF.

The chain employs TRBV7-3 and TRBJ1-5; no reliable D call. This CDR3 region has 16 residues. Trimming stripped 2 bases from V and 0 bases from J, with 11 bases between. Germline V lookup: CDR1 SGHTA, CDR2 FQGTGA. CDR3 bases: TGTGCCAGCAGCTTAGAGACACCGTATAGCAATCAGCCCCAGCATTTT. Amino acids: CASSLETPYSNQPQHF.

The chain has TRBV6-1 and TRBJ2-1; a possible D gene is TRBD1 (5 bases). The germline gives CDR1 MNHNS, CDR2 SASEGT. The CDR3 totals 17 residues. Trimming removed 4 bases at V and 4 bases at J, with 20 bases between. CDR3 coding DNA: TGTGCCAGCAGTGTACCTAGGGGCCGAACCGGGTACAATGAGCAGTTCTTC. Its translation is CASSVPRGRTGYNEQFF.

The chain joins TRBV29-1 to TRBJ1-2; the match to TRBD1 covers 7 bases. The CDR3 loop spans 12 amino acids. After removal of 4 bases from V and 7 bases from J, the junction contained 6 bases not matched to a gene. Germline CDR1 and CDR2: SQVTM and ANQGSEA. The CDR3 bases are TGCAGCGTTGGGGACAGCTACGGTGGCTACACCTTC. Protein sequence: CSVGDSYGGYTF.

The genes are TRBV5-4 and TRBJ1-1, with D possibly being TRBD1 (6 bases). This CDR3 has 13 residues. Germline V gene data show CDR1 as SGHNT and CDR2 as YYREEE (reference sequence). V lost 4 bases and J 1 base, leaving 8 bases between the germline ends. The CDR3 loop is CASSAQGNTEAFF. Written as DNA, the CDR3 is TGTGCCAGCAGCGCACAGGGGAACACTGAAGCTTTCTTT.

This chain joins TRBV11-2 and TRBJ2-5, with a tentative D call TRBD1 (5 bases). Germline CDR1 and CDR2: SGHAT and FQNNGV. This CDR3 contains 13 residues. V gave up 3 bases and J gave up 3 bases, with 8 bases separating them. The CDR3 region has the DNA TGTGCCAGCAGCTTCTTCAGGGAAGAGACCCAGTACTTC. It codes for CASSFFREETQYF.

This rearrangement joins TRBV7-9 to TRBJ2-3, with a tentative D call TRBD2 (5 bases). The V end was cut by 5 bases, the J end by 1 base, with 13 bases between. CDR3 length equals 15 residues. Germline CDR1 is SEHNR and CDR2 is FQNEAQ (reference sequence). In DNA form, the CDR3 reads TGTGCCAGCAGCGGAGGAGTCCTCGGCACAGATACGCAGTATTTT. This encodes CASSGGVLGTDTQYF.

The J gene is TRBJ2-7, the V gene TRBV21-1; whether TRBD2, the table's D call, matches the DNA was not checked. TRBV21-1 is noted as a pseudogene. This CDR3 region has 14 residues. CDR3 bases: TGTGCCAGCAGCATCCTAGCGGGAGTAAGGGAGCAGTACTTC. Protein product: CASSILAGVREQYF.

This chain connects TRBV20-1 to TRBJ2-7, with unresolved D. Germline values: CDR1 DFQATT, CDR2 SNEGSKA (reference sequence). The CDR3 sequence is 11 residues long. V lost 3 bases, J lost 2 bases, and 5 bases lay in between. As DNA, the CDR3 is TGCAGTGCTAGCGAGACCTACGAGCAGTACTTC. As protein: CSASETYEQYF.

The chain recombines TRBV30 with TRBJ2-2; D call uncertain. CDR1 is GTSNPN and CDR2 is SVGIG in the germline V gene (reference sequence). The CDR3 has 14 amino acids. With 4 bases removed from V and 4 bases from J, the gap between germline ends came to 13 bases. CDR3 bases: TGTGCCTGGAACATCGGGTTAAGCACCGGGGAGCTGTTTTTT. It translates to CAWNIGLSTGELFF.

The chain combines TRBV5-1 with TRBJ1-1, with 8 nucleotides matching TRBD1. Germline loops: CDR1 SGHRS, CDR2 YFSETQ. With 0 bases clipped from V and 0 bases from J, the junction kept 4 bases outside the gene matches. The CDR3 consists of 16 residues. CDR3 DNA sequence: TGCGCCAGCAGCTTGGGTAGGGACAGGTTGAACACTGAAGCTTTCTTT. Translating it yields CASSLGRDRLNTEAFF.

The sample holds one count of this clone. The gene calls are TRBV19 and TRBJ1-5; tentative D call: TRBD1 (6 bases). CDR1 is LNHDA, CDR2 SQIVND, per germline (reference sequence). The CDR3 totals 15 residues. Trimming pared 6 bases from V and 0 bases from J, leaving 12 bases between. CDR3 sequence: CASSRGQLSNQPQHF. As DNA, the CDR3 is TGTGCCAGTAGCCGAGGACAGCTTAGCAATCAGCCCCAGCATTTT.

The rearrangement links TRBV5-4 to TRBJ2-2, with 7 bases matching TRBD2. The length of the CDR3 is 16 residues. Germline CDR1 reads SGHNT; CDR2 reads YYREEE (reference sequence). The V gene end was trimmed by 4 bases and the J gene end by 5 bases; junction bases not matched to a gene: 11. The CDR3 region has the DNA TGTGCCAGCAGCCCGACTAGCCCTCCCATTACCGGGGAGCTGTTTTTT. Encoded protein: CASSPTSPPITGELFF.

This chain joins TRBV30 and TRBJ2-1, with D possibly TRBD2 on 6 matching bases. CDR1 is GTSNPN, CDR2 SVGIG, per germline (reference sequence). V lost 2 bases to trimming and J lost 9 bases, with 14 bases between them. The CDR3 length is 13 residues. CDR3 coding DNA: TGTGCCTGGAGTTTGGGGGGAGAGCGTGAGCAGTTCTTC. Translation: CAWSLGGEREQFF.

The chain is built from TRBV5-5 and TRBJ2-7; D is perhaps TRBD1 (6 bases). The CDR3 runs to 14 residues. Germline CDR1 and CDR2: SGHKS and YYEKEE (reference sequence). The germline V and J ends were trimmed by 3 bases and 4 bases, with 14 bases remaining between them. The CDR3 spells CASSSYGGEYEQYF. In nucleotides, the CDR3 is TGTGCCAGCAGCTCCTATGGGGGCGAGTACGAGCAGTACTTC.